This entry lists 8 T cell receptor beta chains sequenced from one sample in a study of cytomegalovirus exposure and HLA in healthy donors. PCR employed 60 Vbeta and 13 Jbeta primers. The assay was immunoSEQ multiplex PCR, and TCRdb's table has in-frame clones only and misses some. The sample carries roughly 130,000 clones, roughly 84% recorded once. What was sequenced was PBMCs. These receptors came from a boy between 10 and 17 years old in good health and CMV-seronegative.

V usage is TRBV9 and J usage is TRBJ1-2; D is ambiguous. V shed 3 bases and J shed 4 bases, with 7 bases lying between them. This CDR3 has 12 residues. Germline lookup yields CDR1 SGDLS and CDR2 YYNGEE. The CDR3 bases are TGTGCCAGCAGCGCCCGGAGCTATGGCTACACCTTC. It is translated as CASSARSYGYTF.

The CDR3 DNA sequence: TGTGCCAGCAGCACAGGGGGCGGGACAGATACGCAGTATTTT. As protein: CASSTGGGTDTQYF. The chain combines TRBV6-5 with TRBJ2-3, with 9 bases matching TRBD1. CDR1 and CDR2 from the germline V gene are MNHEY and SVGAGI. This CDR3 comprises 14 residues. Trimming at V came to 6 bases and at J to 3 bases, leaving 4 bases not matched to a gene.

The chain carries TRBV5-6 and TRBJ1-2; 9 bases agree with TRBD1. CDR1 is SGHDT and CDR2 is YYEEEE in the germline V gene. Trimming removed 4 bases from V and 6 bases from J; junction bases left unmatched: 4. The CDR3 runs to 13 residues. CDR3 in DNA: TGTGCCAGCAGCACGAGACAGGGGGATGGCTACACCTTC. Protein product: CASSTRQGDGYTF. Full variable domain (outside the CDR3, taken from reference TRBV5-6 and TRBJ1-2): DAGVTQSPTHLIKTRGQQVTLRCSPKSGHDTVSWYQQALGQGPQFIFQYYEEEERQRGNFPDRFSGHQFPNYSSELNVNALLLGDSALYLCASSTRQGDGYTFGSGTRLTVV.

This clone was counted once. V gene TRBV9 combines with J gene TRBJ2-1; D is unclear. Germline loops: CDR1 SGDLS, CDR2 YYNGEE. V lost 0 bases and J 1 base, leaving 11 bases between the germline ends. This CDR3 has 16 amino acids. CDR3: CASSVGAPTSYNEQFF. The CDR3 DNA follows: TGTGCCAGCAGCGTAGGAGCGCCTACATCCTACAATGAGCAGTTCTTC.

The gene calls are TRBV6-5 and TRBJ1-2, with TRBD1 matching over 9 bases. The CDR3 runs to 15 residues. J gave up 5 bases and V 5 bases, and 9 bases lay outside the gene matches. CDR1 and CDR2 (germline): MNHEY, SVGAGI. The CDR3 region is CASSPLNRGHYGYTF. As DNA, the CDR3 is TGTGCCAGCAGTCCCCTTAACAGGGGGCATTATGGCTACACCTTC.

The rearrangement uses TRBV18 and TRBJ1-5; D gene ambiguous. Germline V gene data show CDR1 as KGHSH and CDR2 as LQKENI. There are 14 residues in the CDR3. V was cut by 3 bases and J by 0 bases, with 6 bases left in between. CDR3 DNA: TGTGCCAGCTCACCTGAGGGTAGCAATCAGCCCCAGCATTTT. It is translated as CASSPEGSNQPQHF. Based on the CDR3 plus reference TRBV18 and TRBJ1-5, the full variable domain is NAGVMQNPRHLVRRRGQEARLRCSPMKGHSHVYWYRQLPEEGLKFMVYLQKENIIDESGMPKERFSAEFPKEGPSILRIQQVVRGDSAAYFCASSPEGSNQPQHFGDGTRLSIL.

The chain is built from TRBV5-1 and TRBJ2-7, with D tentatively TRBD1 (5 bases). Trimming removed 4 bases from V and 5 bases from J, with 13 bases in between. Germline CDR1 reads SGHRS; CDR2 reads YFSETQ. This CDR3 contains 13 residues. The CDR3 nucleotides read TGCGCCAGCAGCCCACAGGAAGGGCACGAGCAGTACTTC. Amino acid sequence: CASSPQEGHEQYF. The full variable domain, its missing parts supplied by reference TRBV5-1 and TRBJ2-7, is KAGVTQTPRYLIKTRGQQVTLSCSPISGHRSVSWYQQTPGQGLQFLFEYFSETQRNKGNFPGRFSGRQFSNSRSEMNVSTLELGDSALYLCASSPQEGHEQYFGPGTRLTVT.

J is TRBJ1-5 and V is TRBV27, with a tentative D call TRBD1 (5 bases). Deletions cut 6 bases from V and 3 bases from J, with 12 bases between. This CDR3 has 14 residues. Germline values: CDR1 MNHEY, CDR2 SMNVEV (reference sequence). CDR3 DNA sequence: TGTGCCAGCAGCGGGCGGGGGTTCAATCAGCCCCAGCATTTT. Amino acids: CASSGRGFNQPQHF.